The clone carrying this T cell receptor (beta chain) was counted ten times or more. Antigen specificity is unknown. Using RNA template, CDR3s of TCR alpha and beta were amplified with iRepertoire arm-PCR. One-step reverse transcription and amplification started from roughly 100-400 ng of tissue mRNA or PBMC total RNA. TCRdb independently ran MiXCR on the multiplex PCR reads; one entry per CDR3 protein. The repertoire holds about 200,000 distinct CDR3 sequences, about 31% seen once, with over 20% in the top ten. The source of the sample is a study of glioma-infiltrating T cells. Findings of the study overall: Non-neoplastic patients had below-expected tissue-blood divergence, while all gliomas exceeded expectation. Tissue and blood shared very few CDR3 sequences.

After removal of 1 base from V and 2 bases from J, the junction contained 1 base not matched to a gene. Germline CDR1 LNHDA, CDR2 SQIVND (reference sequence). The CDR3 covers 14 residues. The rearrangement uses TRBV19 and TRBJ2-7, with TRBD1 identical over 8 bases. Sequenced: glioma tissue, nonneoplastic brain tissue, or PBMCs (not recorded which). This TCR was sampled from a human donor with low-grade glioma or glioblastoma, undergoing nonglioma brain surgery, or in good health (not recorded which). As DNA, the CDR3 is TGTGCCAGTAGTATAGGCAGGGGGCCCTACGAGCAGTACTTC. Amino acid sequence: CASSIGRGPYEQYF.